The clone carrying this TCR beta chain was recorded a few times. RNA transcripts were the template for amplifying TCR beta CDR3 regions. The HTBI primer set served for first-round RT-PCR of the TCR CDR3. TCRdb re-called the multiplex PCR reads with MiXCR, one entry per CDR3 protein. The data show under 250,000 distinct CDR3 sequences, around 16% seen once. This record comes from a study of T cells in Graves' hyperthyroidism and ophthalmopathy. Germline V gene sequence: CDR1 LGHNA, CDR2 YNFKEQ. The CDR3 has 16 amino acids. Between the trimmed V and J ends, which lost 8 bases and 0 bases, there was a span of 17 bases.

V is TRBV4-2 and J is TRBJ2-1; tentatively, D is TRBD2 (5 bases). The sequence derives from a woman aged 50 to 60 with Graves' hyperthyroidism. Source material: blood. CDR3 region: CASLQASGSSYNEQFF. CDR3 bases: TGTGCCAGCCTCCAGGCCAGCGGAAGCTCCTACAATGAGCAGTTCTTC.